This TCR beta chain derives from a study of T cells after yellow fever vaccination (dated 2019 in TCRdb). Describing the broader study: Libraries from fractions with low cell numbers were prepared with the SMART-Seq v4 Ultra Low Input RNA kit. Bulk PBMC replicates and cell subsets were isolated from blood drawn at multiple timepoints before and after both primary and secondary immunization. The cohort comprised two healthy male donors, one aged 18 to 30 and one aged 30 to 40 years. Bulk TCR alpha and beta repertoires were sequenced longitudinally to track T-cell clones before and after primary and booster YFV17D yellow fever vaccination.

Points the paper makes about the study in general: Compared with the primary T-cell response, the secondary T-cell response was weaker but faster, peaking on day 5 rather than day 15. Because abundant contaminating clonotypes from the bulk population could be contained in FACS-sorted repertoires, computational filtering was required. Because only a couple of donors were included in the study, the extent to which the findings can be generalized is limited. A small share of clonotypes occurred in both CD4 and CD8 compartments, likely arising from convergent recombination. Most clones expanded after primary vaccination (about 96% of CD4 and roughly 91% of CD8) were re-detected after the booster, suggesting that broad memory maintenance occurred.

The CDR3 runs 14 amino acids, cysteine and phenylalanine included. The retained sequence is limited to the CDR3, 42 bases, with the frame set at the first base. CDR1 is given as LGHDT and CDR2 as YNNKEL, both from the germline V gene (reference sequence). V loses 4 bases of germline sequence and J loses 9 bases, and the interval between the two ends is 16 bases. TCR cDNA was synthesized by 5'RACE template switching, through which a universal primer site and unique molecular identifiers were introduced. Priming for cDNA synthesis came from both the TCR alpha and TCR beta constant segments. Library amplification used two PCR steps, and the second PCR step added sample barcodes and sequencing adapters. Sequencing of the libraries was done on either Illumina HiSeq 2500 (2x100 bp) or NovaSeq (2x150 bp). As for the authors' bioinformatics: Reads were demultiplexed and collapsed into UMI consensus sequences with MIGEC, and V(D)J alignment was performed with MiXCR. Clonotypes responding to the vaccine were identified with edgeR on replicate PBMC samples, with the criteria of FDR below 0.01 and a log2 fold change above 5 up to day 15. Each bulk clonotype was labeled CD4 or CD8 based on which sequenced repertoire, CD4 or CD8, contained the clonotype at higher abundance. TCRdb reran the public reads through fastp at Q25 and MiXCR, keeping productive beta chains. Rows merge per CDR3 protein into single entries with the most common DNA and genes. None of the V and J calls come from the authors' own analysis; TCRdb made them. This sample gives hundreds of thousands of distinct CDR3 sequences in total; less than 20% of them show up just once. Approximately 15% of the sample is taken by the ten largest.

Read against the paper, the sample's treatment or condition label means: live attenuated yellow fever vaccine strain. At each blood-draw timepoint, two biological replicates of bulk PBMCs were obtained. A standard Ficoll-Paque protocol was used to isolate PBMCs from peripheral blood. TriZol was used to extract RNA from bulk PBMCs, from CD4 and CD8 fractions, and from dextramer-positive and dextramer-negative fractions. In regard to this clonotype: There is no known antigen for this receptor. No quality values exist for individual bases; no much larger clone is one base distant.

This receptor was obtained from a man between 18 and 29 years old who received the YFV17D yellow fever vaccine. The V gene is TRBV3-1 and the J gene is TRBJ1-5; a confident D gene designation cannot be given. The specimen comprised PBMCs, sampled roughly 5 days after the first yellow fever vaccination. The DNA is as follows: TGTGCCAGCAGCCTAGATTCCGGGTTGCCGCCCCAGCATTTT. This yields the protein CASSLDSGLPPQHF.